This T cell receptor (beta chain) was retrieved from a study of blood T cells in healthy people across ages. Each donor's blood draw was 8.5 to 10 milliliters of peripheral blood. At least 5.5 micrograms of total RNA were extracted per sample. This clonotype showed up just once. Its matching antigen is unknown. Sample-barcoded 5' priming and a J-beta primer mix drove a second PCR of about 7 to 11 cycles. Through a template-switch adaptor with 12 random nucleotides, each cDNA molecule received a tag. One entry per CDR3 protein, called by TCRdb with MiXCR from the 5' RACE reads. This sample carries about 1.4 million distinct CDR3 sequences, approximately 59% of them seen once, and the ten largest clones take over 6.5%. Study findings and constraints: Any changes in expanded clonotypes were possibly confounded, as donor CMV status remained unknown.

This CDR3 has 19 amino acids. V dropped 6 bases and J dropped 1; count of bases not matched to a gene: 12. The specimen was blood. The genes are TRBV12-3 or TRBV12-4 and TRBJ2-1; 13 bases line up with TRBD2. The TCR originated in a man between 18 and 29 years old in good health. CDR3 sequence (DNA): TGTGCCAGCAGATCCCGTCCGGGACTAGCGGGAACTTCCTACAATGAGCAGTTCTTC. This translates into CASRSRPGLAGTSYNEQFF.